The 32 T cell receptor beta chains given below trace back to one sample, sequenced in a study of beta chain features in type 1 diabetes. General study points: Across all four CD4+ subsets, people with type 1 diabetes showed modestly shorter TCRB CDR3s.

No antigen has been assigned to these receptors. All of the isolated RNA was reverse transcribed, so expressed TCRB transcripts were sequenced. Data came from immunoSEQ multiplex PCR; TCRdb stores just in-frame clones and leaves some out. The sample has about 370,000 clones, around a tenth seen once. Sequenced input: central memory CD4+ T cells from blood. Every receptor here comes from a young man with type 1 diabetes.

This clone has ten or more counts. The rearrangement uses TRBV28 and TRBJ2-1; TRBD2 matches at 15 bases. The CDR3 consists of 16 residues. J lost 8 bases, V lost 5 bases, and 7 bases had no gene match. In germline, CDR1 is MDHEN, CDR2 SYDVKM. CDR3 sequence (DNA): TGTGCCAGCAGTCCCCCGGGACTAGCGGGAGGCGATGAGCAGTTCTTC. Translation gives CASSPPGLAGGDEQFF.

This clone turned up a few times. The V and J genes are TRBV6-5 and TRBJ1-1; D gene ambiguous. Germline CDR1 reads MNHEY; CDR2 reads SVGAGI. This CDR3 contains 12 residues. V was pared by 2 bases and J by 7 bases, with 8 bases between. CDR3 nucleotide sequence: TGTGCCAGCAGTTACCCCGGGGATGAAGCTTTCTTT. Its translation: CASSYPGDEAFF.

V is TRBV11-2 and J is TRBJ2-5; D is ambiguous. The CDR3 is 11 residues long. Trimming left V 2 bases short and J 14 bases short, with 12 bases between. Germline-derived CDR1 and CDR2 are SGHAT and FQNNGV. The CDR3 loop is CASSLNGPPYF. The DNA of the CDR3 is TGTGCCAGCAGCTTAAACGGGCCACCCTACTTC.

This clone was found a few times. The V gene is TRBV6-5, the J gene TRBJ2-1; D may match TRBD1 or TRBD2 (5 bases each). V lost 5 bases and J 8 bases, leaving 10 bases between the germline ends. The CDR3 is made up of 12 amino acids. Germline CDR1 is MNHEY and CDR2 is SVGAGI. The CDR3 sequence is CASSPPGHEQFF. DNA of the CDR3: TGTGCCAGCAGTCCTCCGGGGCATGAGCAGTTCTTC.

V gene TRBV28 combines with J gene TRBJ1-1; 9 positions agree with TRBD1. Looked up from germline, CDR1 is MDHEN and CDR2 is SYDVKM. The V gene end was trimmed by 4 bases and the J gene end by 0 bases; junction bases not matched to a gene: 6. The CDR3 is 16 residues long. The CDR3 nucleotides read TGTGCCAGCAGTTCCGGACAGGGGAGGATGAACACTGAAGCTTTCTTT. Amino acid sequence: CASSSGQGRMNTEAFF.

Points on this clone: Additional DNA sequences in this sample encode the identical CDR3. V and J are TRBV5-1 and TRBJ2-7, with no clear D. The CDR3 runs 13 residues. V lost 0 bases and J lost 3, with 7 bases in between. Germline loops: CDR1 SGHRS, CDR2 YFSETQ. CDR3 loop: CASSLGNSYEQYF. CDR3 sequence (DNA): TGCGCCAGCAGCTTGGGTAATAGCTACGAGCAGTACTTC. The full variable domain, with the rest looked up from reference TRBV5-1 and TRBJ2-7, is KAGVTQTPRYLIKTRGQQVTLSCSPISGHRSVSWYQQTPGQGLQFLFEYFSETQRNKGNFPGRFSGRQFSNSRSEMNVSTLELGDSALYLCASSLGNSYEQYFGPGTRLTVT.

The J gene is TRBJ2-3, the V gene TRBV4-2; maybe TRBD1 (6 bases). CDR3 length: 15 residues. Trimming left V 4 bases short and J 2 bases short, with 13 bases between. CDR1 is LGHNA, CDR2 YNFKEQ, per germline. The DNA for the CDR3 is TGTGCCAGCAGCCTCCGACAGGATCCCACAGATACGCAGTATTTT. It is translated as CASSLRQDPTDTQYF.

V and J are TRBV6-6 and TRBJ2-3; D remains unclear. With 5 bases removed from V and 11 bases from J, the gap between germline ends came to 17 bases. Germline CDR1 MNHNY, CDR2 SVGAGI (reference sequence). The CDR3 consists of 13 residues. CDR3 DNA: TGTGCCAGCAGTGAGACGACCAGGCAAGGGCAGTATTTT. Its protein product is CASSETTRQGQYF.

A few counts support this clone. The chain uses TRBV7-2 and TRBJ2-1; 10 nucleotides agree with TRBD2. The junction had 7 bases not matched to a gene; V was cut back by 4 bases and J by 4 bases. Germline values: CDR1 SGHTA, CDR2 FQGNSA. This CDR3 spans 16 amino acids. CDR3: CASSSQTSGRYNEQFF. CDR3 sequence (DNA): TGTGCCAGCAGCTCCCAGACTAGCGGGCGTTACAATGAGCAGTTCTTC.

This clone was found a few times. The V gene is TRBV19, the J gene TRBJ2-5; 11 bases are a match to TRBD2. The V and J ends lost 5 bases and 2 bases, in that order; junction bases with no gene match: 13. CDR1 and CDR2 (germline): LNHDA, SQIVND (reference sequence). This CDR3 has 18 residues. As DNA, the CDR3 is TGTGCCAGTAGTTCGGTACTAGCGGGAGTCCCAGGTCAAGAGACCCAGTACTTC. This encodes CASSSVLAGVPGQETQYF.

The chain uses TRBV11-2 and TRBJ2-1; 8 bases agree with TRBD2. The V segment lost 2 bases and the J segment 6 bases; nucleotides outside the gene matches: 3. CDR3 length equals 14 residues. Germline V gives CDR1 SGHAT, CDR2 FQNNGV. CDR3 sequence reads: CASSLFLAGNEQFF. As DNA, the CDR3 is TGTGCCAGCAGCTTATTCCTAGCGGGCAATGAGCAGTTCTTC.

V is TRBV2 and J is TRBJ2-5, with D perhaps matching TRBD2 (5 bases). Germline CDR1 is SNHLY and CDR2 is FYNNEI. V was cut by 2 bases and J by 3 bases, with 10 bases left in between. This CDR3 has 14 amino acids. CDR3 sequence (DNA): TGTGCCAGCAGTGAAAGGACGGGAAAAGAGACCCAGTACTTC. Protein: CASSERTGKETQYF.

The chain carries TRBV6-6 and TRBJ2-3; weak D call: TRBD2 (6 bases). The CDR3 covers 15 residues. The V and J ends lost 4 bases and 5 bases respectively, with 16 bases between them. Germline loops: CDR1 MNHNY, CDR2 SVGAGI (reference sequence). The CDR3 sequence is CASSSGTSPRDTQYF. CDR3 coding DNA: TGTGCCAGCAGTTCCGGGACTTCCCCTCGAGATACGCAGTATTTT.

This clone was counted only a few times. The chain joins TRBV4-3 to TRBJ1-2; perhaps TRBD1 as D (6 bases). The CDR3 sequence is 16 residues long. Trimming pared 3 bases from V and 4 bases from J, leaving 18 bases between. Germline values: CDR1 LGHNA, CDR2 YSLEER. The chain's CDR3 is CASSQARGQSLYGYTF. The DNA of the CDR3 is TGCGCCAGCAGCCAGGCAAGAGGACAGTCCCTCTATGGCTACACCTTC.

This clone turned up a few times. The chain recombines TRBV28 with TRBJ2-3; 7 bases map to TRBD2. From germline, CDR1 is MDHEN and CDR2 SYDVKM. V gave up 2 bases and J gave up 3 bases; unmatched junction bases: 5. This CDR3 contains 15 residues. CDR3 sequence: CASSLAGERTDTQYF. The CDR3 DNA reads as TGTGCCAGCAGTTTAGCGGGAGAGAGGACAGATACGCAGTATTTT.

CDR3 region: CASSDRAKLSGNTIYF. CDR3 coding DNA: TGTGCCAGCAGCGACAGGGCAAAACTCTCTGGAAACACCATATATTTT. The chain recombines TRBV27 with TRBJ1-3, with 7 bases matching TRBD1. Looked up from germline, CDR1 is MNHEY and CDR2 is SMNVEV (reference sequence). The CDR3 is 16 residues long. With V trimmed by 6 bases and J by 0 bases, 8 bases remained unmatched.

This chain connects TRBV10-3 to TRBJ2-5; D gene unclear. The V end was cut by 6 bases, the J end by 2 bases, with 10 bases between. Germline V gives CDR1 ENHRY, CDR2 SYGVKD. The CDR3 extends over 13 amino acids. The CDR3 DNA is TGTGCCATCAGCTTGGACCTACAAGAGACCCAGTACTTC. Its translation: CAISLDLQETQYF.

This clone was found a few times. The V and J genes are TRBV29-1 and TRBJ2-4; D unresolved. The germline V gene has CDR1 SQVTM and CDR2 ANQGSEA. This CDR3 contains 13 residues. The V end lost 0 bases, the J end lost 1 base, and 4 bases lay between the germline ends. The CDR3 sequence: CSVEDRAKNIQYF. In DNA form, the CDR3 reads TGCAGCGTTGAAGATCGGGCCAAAAACATTCAGTACTTC.

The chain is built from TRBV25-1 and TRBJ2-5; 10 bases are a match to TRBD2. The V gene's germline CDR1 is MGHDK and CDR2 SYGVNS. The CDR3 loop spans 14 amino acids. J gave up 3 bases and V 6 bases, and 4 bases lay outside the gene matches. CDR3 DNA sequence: TGTGCCAGCAGGGCGGGACTAGCGAAAGAGACCCAGTACTTC. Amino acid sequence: CASRAGLAKETQYF.

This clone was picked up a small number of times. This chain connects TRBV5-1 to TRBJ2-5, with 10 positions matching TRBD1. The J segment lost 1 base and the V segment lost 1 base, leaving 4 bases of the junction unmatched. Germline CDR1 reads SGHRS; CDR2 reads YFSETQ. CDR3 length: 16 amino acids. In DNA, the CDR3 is TGCGCCAGCAGCTTGTTTTGGACAGGGGGCCAAGAGACCCAGTACTTC. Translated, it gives CASSLFWTGGQETQYF.

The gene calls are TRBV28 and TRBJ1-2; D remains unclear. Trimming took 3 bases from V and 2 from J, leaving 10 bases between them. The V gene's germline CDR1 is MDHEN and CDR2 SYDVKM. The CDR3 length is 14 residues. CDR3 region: CASSLLRGNYGYTF. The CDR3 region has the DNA TGTGCCAGCAGTTTGCTCCGGGGAAACTATGGCTACACCTTC.

DNA for the CDR3: TGCGCCAGCAGCCCCAACGAGGGTGGGCCTCGGAAGCAGTTCTTC. This sequence encodes CASSPNEGGPRKQFF. The chain employs TRBV5-1 and TRBJ2-1; D perhaps matches TRBD2 (5 bases). The CDR3 sequence is 15 residues long. Trimming shortened V by 4 bases and J by 11 bases, and 22 bases separated the two germline ends. Germline V CDR1 and CDR2: SGHRS, YFSETQ.

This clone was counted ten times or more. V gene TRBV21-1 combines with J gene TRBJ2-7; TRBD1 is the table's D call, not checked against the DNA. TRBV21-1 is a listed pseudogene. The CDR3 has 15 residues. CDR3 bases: TGTGCCAGCAGCACGACCCCAGGATCGCTCTACGAGCAGTACTTC. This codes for CASSTTPGSLYEQYF.

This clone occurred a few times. CDR3: CASTKTSGFLTDTQYF. DNA of the CDR3: TGTGCCAGCACCAAGACTAGCGGGTTCTTAACAGATACGCAGTATTTT. The chain uses TRBV27 and TRBJ2-3; 10 nucleotides align to TRBD2. Germline V lookup: CDR1 MNHEY, CDR2 SMNVEV (reference sequence). The CDR3 length is 16 residues. The trim removed 7 bases at V and 3 bases at J, leaving 10 bases unmatched.

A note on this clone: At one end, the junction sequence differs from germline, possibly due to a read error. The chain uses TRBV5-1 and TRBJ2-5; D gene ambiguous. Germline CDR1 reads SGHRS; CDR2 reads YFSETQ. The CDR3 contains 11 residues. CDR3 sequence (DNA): TGCGCCAGCAGCTTGGAGTATGGGCCGAACTTC. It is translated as CASSLEYGPNF. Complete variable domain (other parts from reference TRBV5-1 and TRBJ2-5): KAGVTQTPRYLIKTRGQQVTLSCSPISGHRSVSWYQQTPGQGLQFLFEYFSETQRNKGNFPGRFSGRQFSNSRSEMNVSTLELGDSALYLCASSLEYGPNFGPGTRLLVL.

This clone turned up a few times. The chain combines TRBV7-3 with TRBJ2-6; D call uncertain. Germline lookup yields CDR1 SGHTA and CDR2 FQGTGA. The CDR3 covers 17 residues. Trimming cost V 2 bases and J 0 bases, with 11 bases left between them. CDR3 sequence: CASSLDLLSSGANVLTF. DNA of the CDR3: TGTGCCAGCAGCTTAGACTTACTGAGCTCTGGGGCCAACGTCCTGACTTTC. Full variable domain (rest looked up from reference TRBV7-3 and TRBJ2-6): GAGVSQTPSNKVTEKGKYVELRCDPISGHTALYWYRQSLGQGPEFLIYFQGTGAADDSGLPNDRFFAVRPEGSVSTLKIQRTERGDSAVYLCASSLDLLSSGANVLTFGAGSRLTVL.

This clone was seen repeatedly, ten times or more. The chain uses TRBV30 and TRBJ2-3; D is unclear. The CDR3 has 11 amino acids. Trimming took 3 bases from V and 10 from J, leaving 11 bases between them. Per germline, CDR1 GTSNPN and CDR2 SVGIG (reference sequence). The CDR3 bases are TGTGCCTGGAGCGCGGCGGTAGCGCAGTATTTT. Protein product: CAWSAAVAQYF.

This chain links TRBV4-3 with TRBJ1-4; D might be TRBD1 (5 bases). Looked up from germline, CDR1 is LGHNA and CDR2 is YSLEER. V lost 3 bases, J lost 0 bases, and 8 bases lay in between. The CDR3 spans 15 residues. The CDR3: CASSQDTATNEKLFF. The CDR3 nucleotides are TGCGCCAGCAGCCAGGACACTGCAACTAATGAAAAACTGTTTTTT.

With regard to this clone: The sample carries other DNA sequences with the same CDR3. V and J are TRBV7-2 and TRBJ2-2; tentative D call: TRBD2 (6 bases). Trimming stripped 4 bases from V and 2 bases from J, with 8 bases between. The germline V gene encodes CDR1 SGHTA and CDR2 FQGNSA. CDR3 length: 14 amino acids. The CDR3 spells CASSWDFNTGELFF. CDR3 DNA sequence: TGTGCCAGCAGCTGGGACTTCAACACCGGGGAGCTGTTTTTT.

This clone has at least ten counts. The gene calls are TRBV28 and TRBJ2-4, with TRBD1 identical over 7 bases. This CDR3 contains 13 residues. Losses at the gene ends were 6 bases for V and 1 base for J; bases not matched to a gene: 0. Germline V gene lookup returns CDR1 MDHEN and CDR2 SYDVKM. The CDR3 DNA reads TGTGCCAGCAGGACAGGGGCCAAAAACATTCAGTACTTC. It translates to CASRTGAKNIQYF.

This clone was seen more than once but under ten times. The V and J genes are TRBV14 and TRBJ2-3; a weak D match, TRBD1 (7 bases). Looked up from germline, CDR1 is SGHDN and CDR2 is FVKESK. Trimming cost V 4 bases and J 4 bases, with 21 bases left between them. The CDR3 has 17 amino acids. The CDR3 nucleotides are TGTGCCAGCAGCCTTTTTCGACAGGGAGGTTCGTCAGATACGCAGTATTTT. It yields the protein CASSLFRQGGSSDTQYF.

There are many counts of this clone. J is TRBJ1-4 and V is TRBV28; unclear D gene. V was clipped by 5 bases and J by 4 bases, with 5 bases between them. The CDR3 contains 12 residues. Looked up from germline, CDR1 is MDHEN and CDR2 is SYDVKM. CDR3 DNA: TGTGCCAGCAGTGAGATTAATGAAAAACTGTTTTTT. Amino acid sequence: CASSEINEKLFF.